What follows describes a single T cell receptor beta chain. What it binds is unknown. A junction boundary mismatches the germline segment, possibly from a read error. Clones were sequenced by immunoSEQ multiplex PCR, and TCRdb holds only the in-frame ones, with some missing. The sample includes around 60,000 clones, about 80% of them seen just once. The CDR3 length is 15 residues. In germline, CDR1 is SGHRS, CDR2 YFSETQ. The time point is: blood 2 weeks post-SBRT. Treatment in this sample: 15 Gy SBRT to primary tumor, nephrectomy 4 weeks later. The data were taken from a study of radiation and T cells in renal cell carcinoma. Study context: Nephrectomy followed 15 Gy stereotactic body radiation by 4 weeks.

Whole-study results and caveats: No pretreatment tumor biopsies were available for baseline clonotypes. In blood, top tumor clones expanded by 2 weeks, shrinking by 4.

The material sequenced was blood, taken from a patient whose treatment included radiotherapy and nephrectomy. This receptor was identified in a man in his 60s with renal cell carcinoma. The gene calls are TRBV5-1 and TRBJ1-2; TRBD1 might be the D (6 bases). The CDR3 nucleotides are TGCGCCGGCAGCTTGGCGGCAGGGGATGAAAGCGGCTACACCTTC. It is translated as CAGSLAAGDESGYTF. Drawing the rest from reference TRBV5-1 and TRBJ1-2, the complete variable domain is KAGVTQTPRYLIKTRGQQVTLSCSPISGHRSVSWYQQTPGQGLQFLFEYFSETQRNKGNFPGRFSGRQFSNSRSEMNVSTLELGDSALYLCAGSLAAGDESGYTFGSGTRLTVV.